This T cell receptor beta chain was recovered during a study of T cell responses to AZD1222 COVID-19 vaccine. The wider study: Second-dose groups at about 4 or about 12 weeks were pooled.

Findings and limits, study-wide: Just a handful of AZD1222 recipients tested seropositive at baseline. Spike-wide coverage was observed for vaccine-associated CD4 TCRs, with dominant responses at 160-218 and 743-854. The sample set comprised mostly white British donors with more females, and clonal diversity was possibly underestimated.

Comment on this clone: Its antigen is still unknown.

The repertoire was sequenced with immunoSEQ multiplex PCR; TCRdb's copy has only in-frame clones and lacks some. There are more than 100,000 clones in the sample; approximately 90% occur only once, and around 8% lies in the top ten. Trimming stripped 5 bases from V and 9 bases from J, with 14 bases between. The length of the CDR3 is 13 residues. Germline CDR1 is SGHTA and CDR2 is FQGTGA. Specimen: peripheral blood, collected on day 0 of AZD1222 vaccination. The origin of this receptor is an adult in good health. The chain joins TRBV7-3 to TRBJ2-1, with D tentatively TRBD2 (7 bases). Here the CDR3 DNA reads TGTGCCAGCAGCACCACAGGGAGGGGTGAGCAGTTCTTC. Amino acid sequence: CASSTTGRGEQFF.